This T cell receptor (beta chain) emerged from a study of OX40 agonist ivuxolimab in advanced cancers. Study background: The mean age was approximately 60 years, ranging from about 23 to 79, with 65% to 85% of participants male. A partial response was reached by three patients: one with hepatocellular carcinoma and two with cutaneous melanoma. Notes on the study in general: Also showing low normalized T-cell clonal expansion were some of the nonresponders.

Worth noting for this clone: Its antigen is still unknown.

Deletions cut 5 bases from V and 7 bases from J, with 9 bases between. The CDR3 sequence is 13 residues long. Germline-derived CDR1 and CDR2 are LNHDA and SQIVND (reference sequence). Sequencing was performed with immunoSEQ multiplex PCR; in TCRdb, only in-frame clones are kept and a portion is missing. The sample carries around 44,000 clones, around 88% recorded once. V usage is TRBV19 and J usage is TRBJ1-6; D remains unclear. The specimen was CD4+ or CD8+ T cells sorted from blood, collected in a trial of the OX40 agonist ivuxolimab. This clonotype was obtained from an adult with an advanced solid tumor such as melanoma, head and neck, liver or kidney cancer. The CDR3 protein is CASSEERNSPLHF. The CDR3 DNA reads as TGTGCCAGTAGTGAGGAGCGGAATTCACCCCTCCACTTT. Full variable domain (missing parts from reference TRBV19 and TRBJ1-6): DGGITQSPKYLFRKEGQNVTLSCEQNLNHDAMYWYRQDPGQGLRLIYYSQIVNDFQKGDIAEGYSVSREKKESFPLTVTSAQKNPTAFYLCASSEERNSPLHFGNGTRLTVT.